Below are 22 T cell receptor beta chains sequenced from a single sample in a study of shared clonotypes between healthy human individuals. Repertoires were generated with immunoSEQ multiplex PCR, while TCRdb's copy carries only in-frame clones and drops some. The sample yields roughly 1.5 million clones, nearly 99% seen once. The sequencing sample was made of naive CD4+ T cells sorted from blood. Subset of the sample: CD45RA+ positively selected. Every receptor here comes from a man aged 30-40 years in good health.

J is TRBJ1-1 and V is TRBV5-1; 9 bases map to TRBD1. This CDR3 contains 15 residues. CDR1 and CDR2 from the germline V gene are SGHRS and YFSETQ. J lost 5 bases, V lost 0 bases, and 5 bases had no gene match. The CDR3 protein is CASSLAFGQGTEAFF. The CDR3 DNA is TGCGCCAGCAGCTTGGCCTTCGGACAGGGGACTGAAGCTTTCTTT. The whole variable domain, remainder taken from reference TRBV5-1 and TRBJ1-1, is KAGVTQTPRYLIKTRGQQVTLSCSPISGHRSVSWYQQTPGQGLQFLFEYFSETQRNKGNFPGRFSGRQFSNSRSEMNVSTLELGDSALYLCASSLAFGQGTEAFFGQGTRLTVV.

J is TRBJ1-5 and V is TRBV6-1; 10 nucleotides match TRBD1. Germline assignment: CDR1 MNHNS and CDR2 SASEGT. CDR3 length equals 15 residues. J gave up 3 bases and V 7 bases, and 6 bases lay outside the gene matches. The CDR3 coding sequence is TGTGCCAGCATTAGGACAGGGGGTTTCAATCAGCCCCAGCATTTT. Translation gives CASIRTGGFNQPQHF.

This chain joins TRBV29-1 and TRBJ1-1; no clear D. Germline loops: CDR1 SQVTM, CDR2 ANQGSEA. V was pared by 7 bases and J by 0 bases, with 12 bases between. The CDR3 contains 13 residues. As DNA, the CDR3 is TGCAGCGCGTACCTCAAGGTGAACACTGAAGCTTTCTTT. Translation gives CSAYLKVNTEAFF.

The chain recombines TRBV28 with TRBJ2-1; 14 positions agree with TRBD2. This CDR3 is 15 amino acids long. With V trimmed by 6 bases and J by 10 bases, 8 bases remained unmatched. CDR1 and CDR2 from the germline V gene are MDHEN and SYDVKM. The CDR3: CASSRGLAGDWEQFF. The CDR3 DNA reads TGTGCCAGCAGCCGGGGACTAGCGGGAGATTGGGAGCAGTTCTTC.

The chain has TRBV10-1 and TRBJ2-7; a possible D gene is TRBD1 (5 bases). Germline V gene sequence: CDR1 WNHNN, CDR2 SYGVQD (reference sequence). The CDR3 is 13 residues long. V was trimmed by 4 bases and J by 4 bases, leaving 11 bases between them. Here the CDR3 reads CASSVRGIYEQYF. CDR3 in DNA: TGCGCCAGCAGTGTTAGGGGAATTTACGAGCAGTACTTC.

Details on this clone: Other DNA sequences in the sample encode the same CDR3. The CDR3 DNA follows: TGTGCCAGCAGCCCTGGACCCTCCTACGAGCAGTACTTC. It specifies CASSPGPSYEQYF. The chain couples TRBV7-7 to TRBJ2-7; D not resolved. Trimming took off 5 bases at V and 0 bases at J, with 8 bases between the two ends. Germline CDR1 reads SSHAT; CDR2 reads FNYEAQ (reference sequence). The CDR3 runs to 13 residues.

The chain is built from TRBV7-3 and TRBJ2-2; either TRBD1 or TRBD2 may fit D (5 bases each). There are 17 residues in the CDR3. CDR1 is SGHTA, CDR2 FQGTGA, per germline. V was pared by 0 bases and J by 4 bases, with 15 bases between. CDR3 amino acids: CASSLTVGSRVTGELFF. CDR3 nucleotides: TGTGCCAGCAGCTTAACGGTGGGGAGCAGGGTCACCGGGGAGCTGTTTTTT.

The V gene is TRBV6-1, the J gene TRBJ2-7, with TRBD2 matching 7 bases. Trimming at V came to 7 bases and at J to 6 bases, leaving 9 bases not matched to a gene. This CDR3 has 13 residues. Looked up from germline, CDR1 is MNHNS and CDR2 is SASEGT. The chain's CDR3 is CASITGGVIEQYF. The CDR3 nucleotides read TGTGCCAGCATCACGGGGGGTGTTATCGAGCAGTACTTC.

In this sample, this clone turned up once. The chain has TRBV27 and TRBJ2-3; 13 positions match TRBD2. Germline V gene sequence: CDR1 MNHEY, CDR2 SMNVEV (reference sequence). V was clipped by 3 bases and J by 3 bases; unmatched bases: 15. The CDR3 covers 20 residues. In DNA form, the CDR3 reads TGTGCCAGCAGTTTCCTCACTAGCGGGAGGGCCTTTGAACAAACAGATACGCAGTATTTT. This sequence encodes CASSFLTSGRAFEQTDTQYF.

This clone was observed once. V usage is TRBV10-3 and J usage is TRBJ2-7; no definite D call. Germline V gene sequence: CDR1 ENHRY, CDR2 SYGVKD. CDR3 length: 10 amino acids. V lost 8 bases and J lost 3, with 5 bases in between. CDR3 in DNA: TGTGCCATCGGCGACTACGAGCAGTACTTC. It is translated as CAIGDYEQYF.

The rearrangement links TRBV7-2 to TRBJ2-7; 9 nucleotides agree with TRBD2. The CDR3 consists of 15 residues. Germline V CDR1 and CDR2: SGHTA, FQGNSA. V dropped 5 bases and J dropped 5; count of bases not matched to a gene: 10. The CDR3: CASSLGGTSFNEQYF. The CDR3, as DNA: TGTGCCAGCAGCCTCGGGGGGACTAGCTTCAACGAGCAGTACTTC.

This clone has just one count. The CDR3 nucleotides are TGTGCCAGCAGCCCCCTGACAGGTTCAGGCTACGAGCAGTACTTC. The encoded protein is CASSPLTGSGYEQYF. The rearrangement joins TRBV11-2 to TRBJ2-7, with a tentative D call TRBD1 (6 bases). CDR1 is SGHAT, CDR2 FQNNGV, per germline. CDR3 length: 15 residues. Trimming cost V 5 bases and J 3 bases, with 17 bases left between them. The variable domain in full, completed from reference TRBV11-2 and TRBJ2-7, reads EAGVAQSPRYKIIEKRQSVAFWCNPISGHATLYWYQQILGQGPKLLIQFQNNGVVDDSQLPKDRFSAERLKGVDSTLKIQPAKLEDSAVYLCASSPLTGSGYEQYFGPGTRLTVT.

Details on this clone: The sample carries other DNA sequences with the same CDR3. V and J are TRBV6-5 and TRBJ1-5; no firm D call. CDR3 size: 14 residues. CDR1 MNHEY and CDR2 SVGAGI come from the germline V gene. Trimming took off 0 bases at V and 3 bases at J, with 6 bases between the two ends. The CDR3 sequence: CASSYSGLNQPQHF. The CDR3 nucleotides read TGTGCCAGCAGTTACTCAGGGCTCAATCAGCCCCAGCATTTT.

This clone occurred once. V usage is TRBV11-2 and J usage is TRBJ2-7; D might be TRBD1 (5 bases). CDR3 length: 14 amino acids. The germline CDR1 and CDR2 sequences are SGHAT and FQNNGV. V shed 1 base and J shed 0 bases, with 7 bases lying between them. CDR3 sequence: CASSLGQSSYEQYF. For the CDR3, the DNA is TGTGCCAGCAGCTTAGGACAGTCCTCCTACGAGCAGTACTTC.

The CDR3 sequence: CASSPPSQGKYEQYF. The CDR3 DNA follows: TGTGCCAGCTCACCACCGTCGCAAGGAAAGTACGAGCAGTACTTC. The chain couples TRBV18 to TRBJ2-7, with D unclear. V lost 0 bases and J 4 bases, leaving 13 bases between the germline ends. The length of the CDR3 is 15 residues. Germline V CDR1 and CDR2: KGHSH, LQKENI.

The CDR3 loop reads CASSLLISNYGYTF. The CDR3 nucleotides are TGTGCCAGCAGCTTACTGATTTCTAACTATGGCTACACCTTC. The chain combines TRBV7-9 with TRBJ1-2; no firm D call. V shed 2 bases and J shed 0 bases, with 7 bases lying between them. CDR3 length: 14 residues. Germline lookup yields CDR1 SEHNR and CDR2 FQNEAQ (reference sequence).

About this clone: In the same sample, other DNA sequences code for this CDR3. This chain connects TRBV5-4 to TRBJ2-1; 13 positions agree with TRBD2. V shed 4 bases, J shed 3 bases, and the junction held 1 base outside the gene matches. The CDR3 runs 15 residues. CDR1 SGHNT and CDR2 YYREEE come from the germline V gene (reference sequence). The CDR3 bases are TGTGCCAGCAGCCGGACTAGCGGGAGCTACAATGAGCAGTTCTTC. Translating gives CASSRTSGSYNEQFF.

CDR3 loop: CASSQARETGILYEQYF. The CDR3 coding sequence is TGCGCCAGCAGCCAAGCCAGGGAAACAGGGATATTGTACGAGCAGTACTTC. The chain carries TRBV4-1 and TRBJ2-7, with D possibly matching TRBD1 (6 bases). V dropped 1 base and J dropped 4 bases, with 20 bases sitting between them. Germline V gene data show CDR1 as MGHRA and CDR2 as YSYEKL. The CDR3 consists of 17 residues.

J is TRBJ1-2 and V is TRBV29-1; perhaps TRBD1 as D (5 bases). Between the trimmed V and J ends, which lost 7 bases and 8 bases, there was a span of 14 bases. Germline CDR1 SQVTM, CDR2 ANQGSEA. This CDR3 comprises 11 residues. The CDR3 region is CSAYKGDGYTF. The DNA of the CDR3 is TGCAGCGCGTACAAAGGGGACGGCTACACCTTC.

This chain links TRBV2 with TRBJ2-3; D unclear. The CDR3 sequence is 14 residues long. Germline assignment: CDR1 SNHLY and CDR2 FYNNEI. The germline V and J ends were trimmed by 4 bases and 1 base, with 9 bases remaining between them. CDR3 sequence: CASSGRTGTDTQYF. CDR3 in DNA: TGTGCCAGCAGTGGTCGTACCGGCACAGATACGCAGTATTTT.

V is TRBV28 and J is TRBJ2-1; 9 bases are a match to TRBD2. V dropped 4 bases and J dropped 7; count of bases not matched to a gene: 5. This CDR3 region has 14 residues. Germline values: CDR1 MDHEN, CDR2 SYDVKM. CDR3 DNA: TGTGCCAGCAGTTCTCCCAGCGGGGGGAATGAGCAGTTCTTC. Its translation is CASSSPSGGNEQFF.

The chain links TRBV28 to TRBJ2-3, with 10 nucleotides matching TRBD2. Per the germline V gene, CDR1 is MDHEN and CDR2 is SYDVKM. The CDR3 is 16 amino acids. V lost 4 bases to trimming and J lost 4 bases; unmatched junction nucleotides: 8. CDR3 sequence: CASSSQAGGPADTQYF. The DNA of the CDR3 is TGTGCCAGCAGTTCGCAAGCGGGAGGGCCAGCAGATACGCAGTATTTT.